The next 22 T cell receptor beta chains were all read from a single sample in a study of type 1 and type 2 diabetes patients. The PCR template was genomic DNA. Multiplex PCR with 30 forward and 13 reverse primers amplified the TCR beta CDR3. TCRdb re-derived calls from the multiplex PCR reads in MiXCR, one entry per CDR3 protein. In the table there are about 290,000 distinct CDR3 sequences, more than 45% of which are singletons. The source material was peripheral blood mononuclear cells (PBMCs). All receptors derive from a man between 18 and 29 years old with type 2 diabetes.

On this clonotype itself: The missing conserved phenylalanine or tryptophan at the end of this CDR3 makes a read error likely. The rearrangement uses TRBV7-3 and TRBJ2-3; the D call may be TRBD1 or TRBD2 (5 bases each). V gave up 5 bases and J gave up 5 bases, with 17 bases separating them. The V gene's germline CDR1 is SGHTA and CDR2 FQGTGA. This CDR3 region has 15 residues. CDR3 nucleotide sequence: TGTGCCAGCAGCAGCTCGGCCCCGGGGCTAGATACGCAGTATTTA. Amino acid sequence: CASSSSAPGLDTQYL.

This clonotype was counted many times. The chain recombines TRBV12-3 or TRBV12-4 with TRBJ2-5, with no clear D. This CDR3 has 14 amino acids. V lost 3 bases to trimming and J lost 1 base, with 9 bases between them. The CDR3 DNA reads TGTGCCAGCAGTTTCCCAGATTCCCAAGAGACCCAGTACTTC. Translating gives CASSFPDSQETQYF.

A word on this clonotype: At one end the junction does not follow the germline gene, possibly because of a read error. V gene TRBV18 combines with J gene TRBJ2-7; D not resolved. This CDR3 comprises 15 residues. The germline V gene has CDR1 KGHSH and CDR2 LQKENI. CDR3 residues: CASLPPRPMDYEQYF. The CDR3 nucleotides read TGTGCCAGCTTACCACCGCGGCCAATGGACTACGAGCAGTACTTC.

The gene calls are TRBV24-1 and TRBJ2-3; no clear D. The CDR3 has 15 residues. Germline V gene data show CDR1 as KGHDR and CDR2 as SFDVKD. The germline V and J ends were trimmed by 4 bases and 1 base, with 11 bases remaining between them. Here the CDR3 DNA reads TGTGCCACCAGTGACCAGGCGATACGCACAGATACGCAGTATTTT. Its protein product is CATSDQAIRTDTQYF.

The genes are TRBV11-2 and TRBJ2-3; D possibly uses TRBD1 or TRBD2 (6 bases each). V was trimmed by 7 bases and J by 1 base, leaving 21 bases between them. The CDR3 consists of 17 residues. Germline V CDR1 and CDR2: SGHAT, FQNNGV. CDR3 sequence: CASNQQGGGWGTDTQYF. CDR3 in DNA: TGTGCCAGCAATCAACAAGGGGGAGGTTGGGGCACAGATACGCAGTATTTT.

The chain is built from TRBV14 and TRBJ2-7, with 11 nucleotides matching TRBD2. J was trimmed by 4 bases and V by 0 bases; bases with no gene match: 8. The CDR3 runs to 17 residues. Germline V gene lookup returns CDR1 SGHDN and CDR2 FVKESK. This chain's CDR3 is CASSQEVLAGVWYEQYF. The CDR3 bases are TGTGCCAGCAGCCAAGAAGTACTAGCGGGAGTTTGGTACGAGCAGTACTTC.

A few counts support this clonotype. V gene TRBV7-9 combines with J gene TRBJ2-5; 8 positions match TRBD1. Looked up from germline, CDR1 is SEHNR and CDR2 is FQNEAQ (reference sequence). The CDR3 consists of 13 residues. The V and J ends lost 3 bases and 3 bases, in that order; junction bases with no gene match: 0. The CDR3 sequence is CASSLDREETQYF. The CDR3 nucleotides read TGTGCCAGCAGCTTGGACAGGGAAGAGACCCAGTACTTC.

The CDR3 protein is CASSLVGGAQYF. DNA for the CDR3: TGTGCCAGCAGTTTAGTAGGGGGGGCCCAGTACTTC. The rearrangement links TRBV27 to TRBJ2-5; D might be TRBD2 (7 bases). The CDR3 consists of 12 residues. Deletions cut 2 bases from V and 9 bases from J, with 10 bases between. Germline CDR1 reads MNHEY; CDR2 reads SMNVEV (reference sequence).

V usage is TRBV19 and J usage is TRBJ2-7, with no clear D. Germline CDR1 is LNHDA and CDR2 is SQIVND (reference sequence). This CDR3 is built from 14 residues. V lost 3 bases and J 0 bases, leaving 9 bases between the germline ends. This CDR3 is CASSMGLGSYEQYF. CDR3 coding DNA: TGTGCCAGTAGTATGGGTTTGGGCTCCTACGAGCAGTACTTC. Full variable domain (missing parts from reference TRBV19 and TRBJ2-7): DGGITQSPKYLFRKEGQNVTLSCEQNLNHDAMYWYRQDPGQGLRLIYYSQIVNDFQKGDIAEGYSVSREKKESFPLTVTSAQKNPTAFYLCASSMGLGSYEQYFGPGTRLTVT.

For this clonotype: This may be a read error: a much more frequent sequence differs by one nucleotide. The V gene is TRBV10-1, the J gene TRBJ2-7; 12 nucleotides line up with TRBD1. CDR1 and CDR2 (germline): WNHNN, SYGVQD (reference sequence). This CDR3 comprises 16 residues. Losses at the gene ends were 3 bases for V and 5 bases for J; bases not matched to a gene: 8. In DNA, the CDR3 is TGCGCCAGCAGTGACTCCGGGACAGGGGGCCGCCACGAGCAGTACTTC. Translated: CASSDSGTGGRHEQYF.

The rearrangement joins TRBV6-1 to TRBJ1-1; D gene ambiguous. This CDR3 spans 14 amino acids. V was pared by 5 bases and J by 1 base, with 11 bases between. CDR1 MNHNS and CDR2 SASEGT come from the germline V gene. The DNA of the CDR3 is TGTGCCAGCAGTCCCTGGACGGCGAACACTGAAGCTTTCTTT. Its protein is CASSPWTANTEAFF.

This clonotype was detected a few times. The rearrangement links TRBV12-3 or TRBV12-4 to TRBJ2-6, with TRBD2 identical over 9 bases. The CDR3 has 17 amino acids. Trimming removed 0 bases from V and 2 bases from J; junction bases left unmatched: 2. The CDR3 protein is CASSLAGLATGANVLTF. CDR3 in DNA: TGTGCCAGCAGTTTAGCGGGACTAGCTACTGGGGCCAACGTCCTGACTTTC.

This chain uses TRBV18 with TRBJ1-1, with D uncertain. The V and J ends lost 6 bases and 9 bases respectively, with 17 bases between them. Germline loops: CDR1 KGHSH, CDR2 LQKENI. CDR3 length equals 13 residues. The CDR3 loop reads CASSQGFMEQAFF. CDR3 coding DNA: TGTGCCAGCTCCCAAGGGTTTATGGAACAAGCTTTCTTT.

For the CDR3, the DNA is TGTGCCAGCAGCTGGGCCCGGGACCGCAATGAAAAACTGTTTTTT. It specifies CASSWARDRNEKLFF. The V gene is TRBV5-5, the J gene TRBJ1-4; D might be TRBD1 (5 bases). Germline V lookup: CDR1 SGHKS, CDR2 YYEKEE (reference sequence). The CDR3 runs to 15 residues. V lost 3 bases to trimming and J lost 5 bases, with 14 bases between them.

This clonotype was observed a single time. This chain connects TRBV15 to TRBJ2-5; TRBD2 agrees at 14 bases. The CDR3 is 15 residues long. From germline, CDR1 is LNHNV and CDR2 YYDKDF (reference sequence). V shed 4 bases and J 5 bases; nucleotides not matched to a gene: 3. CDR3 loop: CATSMRTSGRETQYF. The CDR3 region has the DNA TGTGCCACCAGCATGAGGACTAGCGGGAGGGAGACCCAGTACTTC.

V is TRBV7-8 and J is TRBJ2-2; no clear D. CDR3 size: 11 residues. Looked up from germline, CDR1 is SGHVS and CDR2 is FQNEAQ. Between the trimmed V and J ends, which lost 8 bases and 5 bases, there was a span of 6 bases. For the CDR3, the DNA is TGTGCCAGCGGCATTACCGGGGAGCTGTTTTTT. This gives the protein CASGITGELFF.

CDR3 region: CSASLPIGTTEAFF. CDR3 in DNA: TGCAGTGCTAGCCTACCTATAGGAACCACTGAAGCTTTCTTT. The rearrangement links TRBV20-1 to TRBJ1-1, with unresolved D. The CDR3 sequence is 14 residues long. V was clipped by 3 bases and J by 4 bases, with 15 bases between them. The germline gives CDR1 DFQATT, CDR2 SNEGSKA (reference sequence).

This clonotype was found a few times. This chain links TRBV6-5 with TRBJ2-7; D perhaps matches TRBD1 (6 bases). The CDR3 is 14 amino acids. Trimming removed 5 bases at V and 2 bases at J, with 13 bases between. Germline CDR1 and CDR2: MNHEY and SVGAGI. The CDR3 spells CASSRRQDTYEQYF. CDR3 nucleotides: TGTGCCAGCAGTCGTCGACAGGACACCTACGAGCAGTACTTC.

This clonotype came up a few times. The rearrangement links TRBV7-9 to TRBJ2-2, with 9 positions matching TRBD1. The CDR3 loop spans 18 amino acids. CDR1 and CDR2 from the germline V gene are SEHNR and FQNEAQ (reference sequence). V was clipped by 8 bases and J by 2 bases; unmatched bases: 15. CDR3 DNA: TGTGCCAGCCGCCAACAAGCTGGGGGACAGGGAAACACCGGGGAGCTGTTTTTT. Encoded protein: CASRQQAGGQGNTGELFF.

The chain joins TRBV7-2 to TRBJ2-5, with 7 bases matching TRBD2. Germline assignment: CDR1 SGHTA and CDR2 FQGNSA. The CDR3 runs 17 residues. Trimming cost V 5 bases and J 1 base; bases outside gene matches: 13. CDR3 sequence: CASSLRGGATGQETQYF. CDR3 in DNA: TGTGCCAGCAGCCTCCGCGGGGGAGCGACGGGCCAAGAGACCCAGTACTTC. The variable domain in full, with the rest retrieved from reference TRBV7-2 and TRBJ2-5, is GAGVSQSPSNKVTEKGKDVELRCDPISGHTALYWYRQSLGQGLEFLIYFQGNSAPDKSGLPSDRFSAERTGGSVSTLTIQRTQQEDSAVYLCASSLRGGATGQETQYFGPGTRLLVL.

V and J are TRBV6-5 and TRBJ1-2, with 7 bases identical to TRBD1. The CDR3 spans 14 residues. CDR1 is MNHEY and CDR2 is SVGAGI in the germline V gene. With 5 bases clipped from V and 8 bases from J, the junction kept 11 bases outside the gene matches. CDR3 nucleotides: TGTGCCAGCAGTGATCGGCAGGGGGTACGAGGCTACACCTTC. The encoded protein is CASSDRQGVRGYTF.

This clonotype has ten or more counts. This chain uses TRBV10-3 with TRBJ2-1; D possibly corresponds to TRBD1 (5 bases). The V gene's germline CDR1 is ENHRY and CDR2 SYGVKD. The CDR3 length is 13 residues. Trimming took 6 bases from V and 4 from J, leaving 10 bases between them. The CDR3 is CAIRSQVYNEQFF. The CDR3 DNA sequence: TGTGCCATCAGATCACAGGTTTACAATGAGCAGTTCTTC.